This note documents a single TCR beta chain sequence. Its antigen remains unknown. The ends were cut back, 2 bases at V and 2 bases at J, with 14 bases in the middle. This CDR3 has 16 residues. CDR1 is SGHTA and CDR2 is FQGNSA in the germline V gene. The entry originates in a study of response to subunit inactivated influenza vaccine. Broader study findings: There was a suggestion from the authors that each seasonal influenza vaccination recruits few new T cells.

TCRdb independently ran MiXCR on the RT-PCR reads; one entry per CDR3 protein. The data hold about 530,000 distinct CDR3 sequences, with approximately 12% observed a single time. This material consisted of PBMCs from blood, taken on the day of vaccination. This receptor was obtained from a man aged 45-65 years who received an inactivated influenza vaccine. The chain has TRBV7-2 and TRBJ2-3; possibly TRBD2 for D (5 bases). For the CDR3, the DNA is TGTGCCAGCAGCTTACTAGCCAGCGTCATCACAGATACGCAGTATTTT. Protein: CASSLLASVITDTQYF.